The sequence of this T cell receptor (beta chain) was determined in a study of OX40 agonist ivuxolimab in advanced cancers. Study context: Dose-escalation patients had hepatocellular carcinoma, melanoma, renal cell or head and neck cancer.

CDR1 MNHEY and CDR2 SMNVEV come from the germline V gene (reference sequence). This CDR3 contains 15 residues. J lost 2 bases, V lost 6 bases, and 6 bases had no gene match. Individuals having autoimmune disease history or systemic immunosuppression were not enrolled. Samples of blood were obtained at baseline, on cycle 4 day 1, and on cycle 7 day 1. Here immunoSEQ multiplex PCR was the method, and the copy in TCRdb shows in-frame clones only, minus some. The sample contains roughly 60,000 clones, roughly nine tenths of which appear only once. The sequence derives from an adult with an advanced solid tumor such as melanoma, head and neck, liver or kidney cancer. The chain carries TRBV27 and TRBJ2-7; 11 positions match TRBD2. Sequenced material: CD4+ or CD8+ T cells sorted from blood, taken in a trial of the OX40 agonist ivuxolimab. The CDR3 here is CASRLAGGRTYEQYF. CDR3 nucleotide sequence: TGTGCCAGCAGATTAGCGGGAGGGAGGACCTACGAGCAGTACTTC.